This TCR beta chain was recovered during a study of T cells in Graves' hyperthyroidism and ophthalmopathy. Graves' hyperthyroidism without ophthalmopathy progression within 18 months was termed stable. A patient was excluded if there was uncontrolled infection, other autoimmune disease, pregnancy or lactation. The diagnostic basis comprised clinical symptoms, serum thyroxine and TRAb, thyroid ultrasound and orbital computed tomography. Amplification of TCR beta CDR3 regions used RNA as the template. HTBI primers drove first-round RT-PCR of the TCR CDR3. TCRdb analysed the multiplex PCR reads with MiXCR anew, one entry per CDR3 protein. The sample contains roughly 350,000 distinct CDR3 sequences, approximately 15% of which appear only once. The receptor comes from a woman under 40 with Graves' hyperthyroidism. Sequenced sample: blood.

The CDR3 protein is CATSRAGRVYEQYF. The CDR3 DNA reads TGTGCCACCAGCAGAGCGGGCAGGGTGTACGAGCAGTACTTC. This chain uses TRBV15 with TRBJ2-7; tentatively, D is TRBD1 (5 bases). Germline values: CDR1 LNHNV, CDR2 YYDKDF (reference sequence). This CDR3 contains 14 residues. V was shortened by 1 base and J by 4 bases, with 11 bases between the two germline ends.